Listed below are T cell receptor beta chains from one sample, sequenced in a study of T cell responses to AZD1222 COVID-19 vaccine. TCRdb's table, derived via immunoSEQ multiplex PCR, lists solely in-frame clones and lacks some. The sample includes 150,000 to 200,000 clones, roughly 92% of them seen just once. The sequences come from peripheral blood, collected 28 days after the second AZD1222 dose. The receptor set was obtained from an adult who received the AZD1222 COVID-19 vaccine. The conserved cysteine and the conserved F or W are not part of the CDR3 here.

CDR3aa: ASSLALQVHEQY; v_gene: TRBV5-1; j_gene: TRBJ2-7
CDR3aa: ASGFLRDRVSNQPQH; v_gene: TRBV12-5; j_gene: TRBJ1-5
CDR3aa: ASSQGRDGNQPQH; v_gene: TRBV4-1; j_gene: TRBJ1-5
CDR3aa: ASSSGTANEKLF; v_gene: TRBV18; j_gene: TRBJ1-4
CDR3aa: AISELAGSAYEQY; v_gene: TRBV10-3; j_gene: TRBJ2-7
CDR3aa: ASSESTSGSVRDTQY; v_gene: TRBV10-1; j_gene: TRBJ2-3
CDR3aa: ASSPPTGRETQY; v_gene: TRBV11-1; j_gene: TRBJ2-5
CDR3aa: ASSRDVQETQY; v_gene: TRBV11-3; j_gene: TRBJ2-5
CDR3aa: ASRPTGTSGRGEQY; v_gene: TRBV11-1; j_gene: TRBJ2-7
CDR3aa: SEGTGDNNEQF; v_gene: TRBV29-1; j_gene: TRBJ2-1
CDR3aa: AWIQGGKRSTEAF; v_gene: TRBV30; j_gene: TRBJ1-1
CDR3aa: ASSFILADTEAF; v_gene: TRBV2; j_gene: TRBJ1-1
CDR3aa: ASSDGNSYTGELF; v_gene: TRBV7-9; j_gene: TRBJ2-2
CDR3aa: ASSNPGQANNEQF; v_gene: TRBV6-2/TRBV6-3; j_gene: TRBJ2-1
CDR3aa: ASSLVWGRATNEKLF; v_gene: TRBV11-2; j_gene: TRBJ1-4
CDR3aa: ASSWDSGHGSNQPQH; v_gene: TRBV11-2; j_gene: TRBJ1-5
CDR3aa: ASSSGVTGLETQY; v_gene: TRBV5-6; j_gene: TRBJ2-5
CDR3aa: ASSPRGRVTNEKLF; v_gene: TRBV27; j_gene: TRBJ1-4
CDR3aa: ASHGTAYEQY; v_gene: TRBV2; j_gene: TRBJ2-7